This T cell receptor beta chain originates from a study of metastatic and nonmetastatic thyroid tumors (dated by TCRdb to the early 2020s). Context from the whole study: Repertoires from peripheral blood and from tumor or nodule tissue samples of malignant and benign thyroid patients were compared.

Trimming removed 8 bases from V and 4 bases from J; the gene matches leave 7 bases unexplained. The CDR3 goes from the cysteine to the phenylalanine over 14 residues. Of all the DNA, just the CDR3 is kept, 42 bases in frame from base 1. The germline V gene specifies MDHEN as CDR1 and SYDVKM as CDR2. Only a few counts were recorded for this clone. The antigen this receptor binds is unknown. One base away there is no much larger clone; base qualities are not given. The study at large found these results: In both blood and tumor samples, malignant tumors were reported to have significantly higher TCR beta diversity than benign nodules.

Libraries were constructed by PCR. Data came from an Illumina HiSeq 4000. High-throughput sequencing was used to profile the TCR beta-chain CDR3 region of each patient. As for the original processing: CDR3 differences across clinicopathological groups were used to build a classifier for discriminating distant-metastatic papillary thyroid cancer patients. The Shannon index was used to assess repertoire diversity, and the Morisita-Horn index was used to assess tumor-blood repertoire similarity. TCRdb passed the public sequencing reads through fastp at Q25 and MiXCR, retaining productive beta sequences. What appears here as the V and J calls and clone size reflects TCRdb's work, not the paper's. This sample is represented by about 30,000 clones; roughly 36% of them were singletons. The ten most abundant clones make up about 20% of the sample. None of the patients had been given any treatment before thyroid surgery. Using T-cell receptor beta sequencing, the study looked back at clinical samples from patients collected from about 2011 to 2018.

Recombination joined TRBV28 with TRBJ2-3, and TRBD2 aligns with 9 junction nucleotides. Sequenced sample: tumor tissue. The sequence derives from a female donor with papillary thyroid cancer or a benign thyroid nodule (not recorded which). Some clones in this sample may be carry-over from other donors' samples. This receptor has the CDR3 CASRVAGASDTQYF. The DNA reads as follows: TGTGCCAGCCGGGTAGCGGGAGCTTCAGATACGCAGTATTTT.